The next 21 T cell receptor beta chains were all read from a single sample in a study of blood T cell repertoires in COVID-19. The repertoire was sequenced with immunoSEQ multiplex PCR; TCRdb's copy has only in-frame clones and lacks some. Found here are about 170,000 clones, about 80% of them singletons; the top ten hold roughly 10%. What was sequenced was peripheral blood. These receptors were obtained from a man in his 70s with active or convalescent COVID-19.

The chain employs TRBV2 and TRBJ2-7, with TRBD1 matching over 9 bases. Trimming cost V 7 bases and J 2 bases; bases outside gene matches: 6. The CDR3 has 14 amino acids. Germline V CDR1 and CDR2: SNHLY, FYNNEI. CDR3 in DNA: TGTGCCAGCACCAGGGACAGGGACCCCTACGAGCAGTACTTC. Its protein is CASTRDRDPYEQYF.

The gene calls are TRBV18 and TRBJ2-7; perhaps TRBD1 as D (5 bases). Germline values: CDR1 KGHSH, CDR2 LQKENI. Trimming cost V 2 bases and J 5 bases, with 16 bases left between them. The CDR3 extends over 15 amino acids. CDR3 in amino acids: CASSPSGQGNHEQYF. Written as DNA, the CDR3 is TGTGCCAGCTCACCATCCGGCCAGGGCAACCACGAGCAGTACTTC.

The V and J genes are TRBV29-1 and TRBJ2-3, with a possible D match to TRBD2 (5 bases). The V and J ends lost 4 bases and 0 bases respectively, with 14 bases between them. CDR1 SQVTM and CDR2 ANQGSEA come from the germline V gene. The CDR3 runs to 15 residues. Here the CDR3 DNA reads TGCAGCGTTGGCCGTGCGTGGAGGAGCACAGATACGCAGTATTTT. It encodes CSVGRAWRSTDTQYF.

This sequence joins TRBV19 and TRBJ1-5; D gene unclear. The length of the CDR3 is 11 residues. The germline CDR1 and CDR2 sequences are LNHDA and SQIVND (reference sequence). Deletions cut 4 bases from V and 6 bases from J, with 4 bases between. The CDR3 bases are TGTGCCAGTAGTAGGAGTCAGCCCCAGCATTTT. Protein sequence: CASSRSQPQHF.

This chain connects TRBV15 to TRBJ2-2; 7 bases line up with TRBD1. CDR1 and CDR2 (germline): LNHNV, YYDKDF (reference sequence). This CDR3 is 15 amino acids long. V shed 4 bases and J 5 bases; nucleotides not matched to a gene: 7. The CDR3 DNA follows: TGTGCCACCAGCACAAGGACAGGAGCAACCGGGGAGCTGTTTTTT. It yields the protein CATSTRTGATGELFF.

The chain carries TRBV13 and TRBJ2-5, with D tentatively TRBD1 (6 bases). Germline CDR1 PRHDT, CDR2 FYEKMQ (reference sequence). The CDR3 covers 14 residues. V gave up 3 bases and J gave up 4 bases, with 12 bases separating them. DNA of the CDR3: TGTGCCAGCAGCTTCCCATGGGGGCGAGAGACCCAGTACTTC. Its translation: CASSFPWGRETQYF.

CDR3 in DNA: TGTGCCAGCAGCCGGAGGGGAAACGATAATTCACCCCTCCACTTT. The encoded protein is CASSRRGNDNSPLHF. The rearrangement uses TRBV7-9 and TRBJ1-6; the D gene is possibly TRBD1 (5 bases). Trimming removed 5 bases at V and 5 bases at J, with 13 bases between. This CDR3 has 15 amino acids. The germline CDR1 and CDR2 sequences are SEHNR and FQNEAQ (reference sequence).

The chain couples TRBV6-5 to TRBJ2-7; 9 nucleotides line up with TRBD2. The CDR3 runs to 16 residues. V gave up 0 bases and J gave up 2 bases; unmatched junction bases: 5. Per germline, CDR1 MNHEY and CDR2 SVGAGI. CDR3 in DNA: TGTGCCAGCAGTTACTCTGCTAGCGGGATCGCCTACGAGCAGTACTTC. Protein product: CASSYSASGIAYEQYF.

The genes are TRBV18 and TRBJ2-7; TRBD1 is a possible D gene (5 bases). There are 13 residues in the CDR3. From germline, CDR1 is KGHSH and CDR2 LQKENI. The V and J ends lost 6 bases and 0 bases respectively, with 9 bases between them. The CDR3 nucleotides read TGTGCCAGCTCCTGGGGCAGCTCCTACGAGCAGTACTTC. As protein: CASSWGSSYEQYF.

The chain employs TRBV5-1 and TRBJ2-7; 9 nucleotides match TRBD1. This CDR3 has 15 residues. Germline loops: CDR1 SGHRS, CDR2 YFSETQ. The J segment lost 3 bases and the V segment lost 3 bases, leaving 7 bases of the junction unmatched. The CDR3 sequence: CASSSQGARNYEQYF. The CDR3 bases are TGCGCCAGCAGCTCACAGGGGGCAAGGAACTACGAGCAGTACTTC.

This sequence joins TRBV25-1 and TRBJ2-5, with 7 bases identical to TRBD1. Unmatched junction bases numbered 3, after V lost 3 bases and J lost 5 bases. CDR3 length equals 13 residues. Germline-derived CDR1 and CDR2 are MGHDK and SYGVNS. As DNA, the CDR3 is TGTGCCAGCAGTGAGAGGGGGCCGGAGACCCAGTACTTC. Residues: CASSERGPETQYF.

The chain has TRBV19 and TRBJ1-1, with 8 bases matching TRBD1. The CDR3 runs to 17 residues. J was trimmed by 0 bases and V by 7 bases; bases with no gene match: 13. Per germline, CDR1 LNHDA and CDR2 SQIVND (reference sequence). The CDR3 protein is CASKRVRGQAMNTEAFF. CDR3 sequence (DNA): TGTGCCAGTAAAAGGGTGAGGGGACAGGCCATGAACACTGAAGCTTTCTTT.

V usage is TRBV6-1 and J usage is TRBJ2-1; D call uncertain. Per the germline V gene, CDR1 is MNHNS and CDR2 is SASEGT. CDR3 length: 11 amino acids. V was shortened by 1 base and J by 13 bases, with 8 bases between the two germline ends. CDR3 amino acids: CASSEGVLQFF. In DNA form, the CDR3 reads TGTGCCAGCAGTGAAGGAGTATTACAGTTCTTC.

The gene calls are TRBV19 and TRBJ1-3, with TRBD1 matching over 11 bases. The CDR3 contains 16 residues. Germline CDR1 is LNHDA and CDR2 is SQIVND (reference sequence). The trim removed 4 bases at V and 3 bases at J, leaving 5 bases unmatched. The CDR3 protein is CASSTGQGARGNTIYF. CDR3 coding DNA: TGTGCCAGTAGTACCGGACAGGGGGCGCGTGGAAACACCATATATTTT.

The chain uses TRBV19 and TRBJ1-5; no firm D call. Germline V gives CDR1 LNHDA, CDR2 SQIVND (reference sequence). V lost 5 bases, J lost 10 bases, and 12 bases lay in between. The CDR3 has 12 residues. Here the CDR3 DNA reads TGTGCCAGTAGTGTGGGTAGGAGTCCCCAGCATTTT. Translated, it gives CASSVGRSPQHF.

The rearrangement uses TRBV5-4 and TRBJ1-1, with D tentatively TRBD1 (5 bases). Germline assignment: CDR1 SGHNT and CDR2 YYREEE (reference sequence). V was shortened by 7 bases and J by 0 bases, with 16 bases between the two germline ends. This CDR3 is built from 15 residues. CDR3 nucleotide sequence: TGTGCCAGCGCGCCAGGACAAACGATGAACACTGAAGCTTTCTTT. Amino acids: CASAPGQTMNTEAFF.

The chain links TRBV10-1 to TRBJ1-4; D uncertain. The germline V gene encodes CDR1 WNHNN and CDR2 SYGVQD (reference sequence). CDR3 length: 14 residues. Trimming removed 2 bases from V and 7 bases from J, with 11 bases in between. The CDR3 DNA is TGCGCCAGCAGTGAGGGAGGTCGATGTGAAAAACTGTTTTTT. Amino acids: CASSEGGRCEKLFF.

In regard to this clone: Germline and junction disagree at one end, which may indicate a read error. This rearrangement joins TRBV28 to TRBJ2-7; 14 positions match TRBD2. There are 16 residues in the CDR3. CDR1 is MDHEN, CDR2 SYDVKM, per germline. The CDR3 sequence: CASSLWGLAGVGEQYF. CDR3 nucleotide sequence: TGTGCCAGCAGTCTATGGGGACTAGCGGGAGTGGGGGAGCAGTACTTC.

This clone came up a few times. The CDR3, as DNA: TGTGCCGCCGGGACAGGGATCTACGAGCAGTACTTC. Translated: CAAGTGIYEQYF. This chain links TRBV30 with TRBJ2-7, with TRBD1 matching 9 bases. The CDR3 is 12 residues long. CDR1 GTSNPN and CDR2 SVGIG come from the germline V gene (reference sequence). V lost 8 bases, J lost 3 bases, and 5 bases stayed unmatched.

The chain employs TRBV13 and TRBJ1-5; 8 positions agree with TRBD1. Germline V gives CDR1 PRHDT, CDR2 FYEKMQ (reference sequence). Trimming at V came to 2 bases and at J to 4 bases, leaving 13 bases not matched to a gene. The CDR3 has 18 amino acids. The CDR3 nucleotides are TGTGCCAGCAGCTTAATGAGTAGGAGGACAGGGCCAAATCAGCCCCAGCATTTT. Translated, it gives CASSLMSRRTGPNQPQHF.

The chain is built from TRBV18 and TRBJ1-2, with a possible D match to TRBD1 (6 bases). The CDR3 runs to 14 residues. Trimming removed 0 bases at V and 7 bases at J, with 12 bases between. The germline V gene has CDR1 KGHSH and CDR2 LQKENI. For the CDR3, the DNA is TGTGCCAGCTCACCACCGTCCAGGGGTATTGGCTACACCTTC. It yields the protein CASSPPSRGIGYTF.